The 9 T cell receptor beta chains given below trace back to one sample, sequenced in a study of T cells in Graves' hyperthyroidism and ophthalmopathy. From RNA transcripts, TCR beta CDR3 regions were amplified. Primed by the HTBI set, a first-round RT-PCR was run on the TCR CDR3. MiXCR, applied by TCRdb to the multiplex PCR reads, yields one record per CDR3 protein. In the table there are about 560,000 distinct CDR3 sequences, approximately 16% of which are singletons. Sequencing input: blood. Source of these receptors: a woman between 18 and 29 years old with Graves' hyperthyroidism.

This clonotype showed up many times. The chain links TRBV28 to TRBJ1-5; D remains ambiguous. CDR1 MDHEN and CDR2 SYDVKM come from the germline V gene. The CDR3 consists of 14 residues. V lost 6 bases and J 7 bases, leaving 16 bases between the germline ends. CDR3 sequence: CASSPPPNNQPQHF. For the CDR3, the DNA is TGTGCCAGCAGCCCTCCACCCAACAACCAGCCCCAGCATTTT. The full variable domain, with the rest looked up from reference TRBV28 and TRBJ1-5, is DVKVTQSSRYLVKRTGEKVFLECVQDMDHENMFWYRQDPGLGLRLIYFSYDVKMKEKGDIPEGYSVSREKKERFSLILESASTNQTSMYLCASSPPPNNQPQHFGDGTRLSIL.

The V gene is TRBV9, the J gene TRBJ1-3; possibly TRBD1 for D (6 bases). The germline V gene has CDR1 SGDLS and CDR2 YYNGEE. V was cut by 3 bases and J by 0 bases, with 13 bases left in between. The CDR3 is made up of 16 amino acids. The CDR3 bases are TGTGCCAGCAGCGGAAAAGGACAGTCCTCTGGAAACACCATATATTTT. It specifies CASSGKGQSSGNTIYF.

This clonotype was observed many times. The CDR3 is CASSSLGAGVDTQYF. CDR3 DNA sequence: TGTGCCAGCAGTTCCCTGGGAGCGGGAGTGGATACGCAGTATTTT. This chain uses TRBV6-1 with TRBJ2-3; 8 bases line up with TRBD2. The V segment lost 5 bases and the J segment 6 bases; nucleotides outside the gene matches: 10. This CDR3 has 15 residues. Germline V gene sequence: CDR1 MNHNS, CDR2 SASEGT.

The sample holds a few counts of this clonotype. This chain uses TRBV7-2 with TRBJ1-3, with 7 bases identical to TRBD1. Germline CDR1 and CDR2: SGHTA and FQGNSA. V dropped 0 bases and J dropped 0; count of bases not matched to a gene: 5. There are 17 residues in the CDR3. The CDR3 DNA follows: TGTGCCAGCAGCTTAGCTATTTGGGACAGCTCTGGAAACACCATATATTTT. Residues: CASSLAIWDSSGNTIYF.

This clonotype was seen many times. This chain links TRBV20-1 with TRBJ2-3; D is unclear. The germline V gene has CDR1 DFQATT and CDR2 SNEGSKA (reference sequence). Trimming stripped 6 bases from V and 3 bases from J, with 7 bases between. This CDR3 comprises 11 residues. The chain's CDR3 is CSALSTDTQYF. CDR3 DNA: TGCAGTGCCCTTAGTACAGATACGCAGTATTTT.

This clonotype was seen at least ten times. This chain joins TRBV18 and TRBJ2-3; 7 positions agree with TRBD1. In germline, CDR1 is KGHSH, CDR2 LQKENI. Trimming at V came to 2 bases and at J to 5 bases, leaving 7 bases not matched to a gene. This CDR3 has 15 amino acids. CDR3 amino acids: CASSPTDRDRDTQYF. In DNA, the CDR3 is TGTGCCAGCTCACCAACAGACAGGGACAGAGATACGCAGTATTTT.

About this clonotype: This sequence may be a read error, since a much larger clone differs from it by one base. The rearrangement joins TRBV4-3 to TRBJ2-3, with D perhaps being TRBD1 or TRBD2 (5 bases each). V was cut by 0 bases and J by 3 bases, with 10 bases left in between. CDR1 LGHNA and CDR2 YSLEER come from the germline V gene. The CDR3 runs 15 residues. This CDR3 reads CASSQDWGKTDTQYF. The CDR3 DNA sequence: TGCGCCAGCAGCCAAGATTGGGGGAAGACAGATACGCAGTATTTT.

This clonotype has a handful of counts. V gene TRBV27 combines with J gene TRBJ2-5; D might be TRBD2 (5 bases). V was pared by 3 bases and J by 1 base, with 12 bases between. The CDR3 covers 15 residues. Germline values: CDR1 MNHEY, CDR2 SMNVEV (reference sequence). The CDR3 protein is CASSFIAMAQETQYF. The CDR3 region has the DNA TGTGCCAGCAGTTTCATAGCGATGGCCCAAGAGACCCAGTACTTC.

The chain employs TRBV20-1 and TRBJ1-5, with D tentatively TRBD1 (6 bases). The CDR3 length is 12 residues. The germline CDR1 and CDR2 sequences are DFQATT and SNEGSKA (reference sequence). CDR3 in amino acids: CSGGYSNQPQHF. The CDR3 bases are TGCAGCGGGGGCTATAGCAATCAGCCCCAGCATTTT.